This is a list of T cell receptor beta chains from one sample in a study of OX40 agonist ivuxolimab in advanced cancers. Sequencing used immunoSEQ multiplex PCR; TCRdb keeps in-frame clones, though not all of them. The sample records about 76,000 clones, around nine tenths being singletons. The specimen was CD4+ or CD8+ T cells sorted from blood, collected in a trial of the OX40 agonist ivuxolimab. Every receptor here comes from an adult with an advanced solid tumor such as melanoma, head and neck, liver or kidney cancer. CDR3s include the opening cysteine and the closing phenylalanine or tryptophan. A D gene is named only where the DNA matches it firmly. Expanded clones are given a class, and other clones once, few, many or no size at all.

cdr3_aa cdr3_nt v_call d_call j_call clone_size
CAISEGGQGYTF TGTGCCATCAGTGAGGGGGGCCAGGGCTACACCTTC TRBV10-3 . TRBJ1-2 .
CASSRINTGELFF TGTGCCAGCAGCAGAATAAACACCGGGGAGCTGTTTTTT TRBV2 . TRBJ2-2 .
CASSRASSYNEQFF TGTGCCAGCAGTCGCGCTAGCTCCTACAATGAGCAGTTCTTC TRBV28 . TRBJ2-1 .
CASSGTLDNNYGYTF TGTGCCAGTAGTGGGACCCTGGACAATAACTATGGCTACACCTTC TRBV19 . TRBJ1-2 .
CASSENRQPQHF TGTGCCAGCAGTGAGAACCGCCAGCCCCAGCATTTT TRBV2 . TRBJ1-5 .
CASSQETQYGYTF TGCGCCAGCAGCCAAGAGACCCAATATGGCTACACCTTC TRBV4-3 . TRBJ1-2 .
CASSSGLPSTNEKLFF TGTGCCAGCAGCTCGGGTCTACCTTCAACTAATGAAAAACTGTTTTTT TRBV5-4 . TRBJ1-4 .
CASSSGLNTGELFF TGCGCCAGCAGTTCGGGGCTGAACACCGGGGAGCTGTTTTTT TRBV5-1 . TRBJ2-2 .
CASSLGTNTEAFF TGCGCCAGCAGCTTGGGCACAAACACTGAAGCTTTCTTT TRBV5-1 . TRBJ1-1 .
CASSSGLAGVLQETQYF TGCGCCAGCAGCAGCGGGCTAGCGGGGGTCCTCCAAGAGACCCAGTACTTC TRBV5-1 TRBD2 TRBJ2-5 .
CASSTPGRENTEAFF TGTGCCAGCAGCACACCGGGACGGGAGAACACTGAAGCTTTCTTT TRBV21-1 . TRBJ1-1 .
CASSPIQLLRGNYGYTF TGTGCCAGCAGCCCCATTCAGCTCCTCAGGGGCAACTATGGCTACACCTTC TRBV9 . TRBJ1-2 few
CASSLWGQGAQNTEAFF TGCGCCAGCAGCTTGTGGGGACAGGGGGCGCAGAACACTGAAGCTTTCTTT TRBV5-1 TRBD1 TRBJ1-1 .
CASSLLPGLGTEAFF TGTGCCAGCAGTTTATTGCCCGGGTTGGGCACTGAAGCTTTCTTT TRBV28 . TRBJ1-1 .
CASSQDLAGGPDQETQYF TGCGCCAGCAGCCAAGATCTAGCGGGGGGGCCGGACCAAGAGACCCAGTACTTC TRBV4-3 TRBD2 TRBJ2-5 .
CASSTPQGEKLFF TGTGCCAGCAGCACCCCTCAAGGTGAAAAACTGTTTTTT TRBV9 . TRBJ1-4 .
CAISERNTEAFF TGTGCCATCAGTGAGCGCAACACTGAAGCTTTCTTT TRBV10-3 . TRBJ1-1 .
CASSQGTGENSPLHF TGCGCCAGCAGCCAAGGGACAGGTGAGAATTCACCCCTCCACTTT TRBV5-1 TRBD1 TRBJ1-6 .
CASSQETTEAYGYTF TGCGCCAGCAGCCAAGAAACTACGGAGGCCTATGGCTACACCTTC TRBV4-3 . TRBJ1-2 .
CASSQEQGTGELFF TGTGCCAGCAGCCAAGAACAGGGGACCGGGGAGCTGTTTTTT TRBV4-2 TRBD1 TRBJ2-2 .
CASSSQTGGYGYTF TGTGCCAGCAGCTCCCAGACAGGGGGTTATGGCTACACCTTC TRBV7-2 TRBD1 TRBJ1-2 .
CASSQRRQDGNSPLHF TGTGCCAGCAGCCAACGGAGGCAGGATGGTAATTCACCCCTCCACTTT TRBV4-2 . TRBJ1-6 .
CASSPPGDPYEQYF TGTGCCAGCAGCCCTCCGGGAGACCCCTACGAGCAGTACTTC TRBV7-2 . TRBJ2-7 .
CSVVGDGYEQYF TGCAGCGTTGTAGGGGACGGGTACGAGCAGTACTTC TRBV29-1 . TRBJ2-7 .
CASRPSPPGEKLFF TGTGCCAGCAGGCCGTCCCCGCCGGGAGAAAAACTGTTTTTT TRBV28 . TRBJ1-4 once
CASSLYPPGLAAYEQYF TGTGCCAGCAGTTTATATCCCCCGGGACTAGCGGCCTACGAGCAGTACTTC TRBV27 TRBD2 TRBJ2-7 .
CASSQGSSTDTQYF TGTGCCAGCAGTCAGGGGTCTAGCACAGATACGCAGTATTTT TRBV2 . TRBJ2-3 once
CASSQTGTGAYEQYF TGTGCCAGCAGCCAAACCGGGACAGGAGCCTACGAGCAGTACTTC TRBV7-3 TRBD1 TRBJ2-7 .
CASSRGALLYTDTQYF TGTGCCAGCAGCCGAGGGGCTCTGCTTTACACAGATACGCAGTATTTT TRBV14 . TRBJ2-3 .
CASSAGHEQFF TGTGCCAGCAGTGCGGGGCATGAGCAGTTCTTC TRBV2 . TRBJ2-1 once
CASSSGQADIF TGTGCCAGCAGCTCCGGACAAGCCGACATCTTC TRBV7-2 . TRBJ2-1 .
CATRVDRDGNTIYF TGTGCCACCAGGGTCGACAGGGACGGAAACACCATATATTTT TRBV15 TRBD1 TRBJ1-3 .
CASSLVGEEQFF TGTGCCAGCAGCTTAGTCGGGGAAGAGCAGTTCTTC TRBV7-9 . TRBJ2-1 .
CASSANPYFYNEQFF TGTGCCAGCAGTGCCAACCCCTACTTCTACAATGAGCAGTTCTTC TRBV2 . TRBJ2-1 few
CASSSIPGQGSQPQHF TGTGCCAGCAGTTCGATCCCCGGACAGGGGAGTCAGCCCCAGCATTTT TRBV6-6 TRBD1 TRBJ1-5 .
CASSSSPYNEQFF TGTGCCAGCAGCTCTAGCCCCTACAATGAGCAGTTCTTC TRBV7-2 . TRBJ2-1 .
CASSLFTVPYGYTF TGTGCCAGCAGCTTGTTCACAGTTCCTTATGGCTACACCTTC TRBV5-6 . TRBJ1-2 few
CASREGGRVRELFF TGTGCCAGCAGAGAAGGGGGGCGCGTAAGGGAGCTGTTTTTT TRBV11-2 . TRBJ2-2 .
CASSLDRRGPQHF TGTGCCAGCAGCTTAGACCGGCGAGGACCCCAGCATTTT TRBV11-2 . TRBJ1-5 .
CASNQDPNYGYTF TGTGCCAGCAACCAGGACCCTAACTATGGCTACACCTTC TRBV11-2 . TRBJ1-2 .
CASSGTGGAYEQYF TGTGCCAGCAGTGGGACAGGGGGCGCGTACGAGCAGTACTTC TRBV6-1 TRBD1 TRBJ2-7 .
CAWNRGTGNTIYF TGTGCCTGGAATAGAGGGACTGGAAACACCATATATTTT TRBV30 . TRBJ1-3 .
CASGRASTNEKLFF TGTGCCAGCGGGAGGGCCTCAACTAATGAAAAACTGTTTTTT TRBV6-1 . TRBJ1-4 .
CASSSAAAGGQKQYF TGTGCCAGCAGTTCTGCTGCGGCCGGGGGGCAGAAGCAGTACTTC TRBV27 . TRBJ2-7 .